This entry lists 15 T cell receptor beta chains sequenced from one sample in a study of cytomegalovirus exposure and HLA in healthy donors. Primers included in the PCR were 60 Vbeta and 13 Jbeta primers. Data came from immunoSEQ multiplex PCR; TCRdb stores just in-frame clones and leaves some out. This sample's clone table lists 150,000 or so clones. Input material: PBMCs. The receptors here all came from a woman aged 55-69 years in good health and CMV-seronegative.

This chain links TRBV6-1 with TRBJ1-4, with D unresolved. CDR3 length: 17 residues. From germline, CDR1 is MNHNS and CDR2 SASEGT. Trimming pared 2 bases from V and 0 bases from J, leaving 13 bases between. The DNA for the CDR3 is TGTGCCAGCAGTGAAAGAATATTCGGAGCAACTAATGAAAAACTGTTTTTT. Encoded protein: CASSERIFGATNEKLFF.

The chain is built from TRBV6-5 and TRBJ2-4, with D perhaps TRBD2 (5 bases). This CDR3 has 13 residues. V gave up 2 bases and J gave up 6 bases, with 8 bases separating them. Germline lookup yields CDR1 MNHEY and CDR2 SVGAGI. CDR3 nucleotides: TGTGCCAGCAGTTACCGGGATTCAAACATTCAGTACTTC. Translated, it gives CASSYRDSNIQYF.

This sequence joins TRBV7-3 and TRBJ1-5; TRBD1 agrees at 7 bases. Germline V gene sequence: CDR1 SGHTA, CDR2 FQGTGA. This CDR3 is 20 amino acids long. With V trimmed by 5 bases and J by 1 base, 20 bases remained unmatched. The CDR3 coding sequence is TGTGCCAGCAGCGCCCAATTCCAGGGACAGAATCGGGGGAGCAATCAGCCCCAGCATTTT. This encodes CASSAQFQGQNRGSNQPQHF.

V gene TRBV5-6 combines with J gene TRBJ2-2, with D maybe TRBD2 (5 bases). This CDR3 is built from 16 residues. Trimming cost V 4 bases and J 0 bases, with 13 bases left between them. Germline-derived CDR1 and CDR2 are SGHDT and YYEEEE. CDR3 nucleotides: TGTGCCAGCAGCCACAAGCGGAGCGCGAACACCGGGGAGCTGTTTTTT. It specifies CASSHKRSANTGELFF.

The V call is TRBV18, the J call TRBJ2-7; D gene ambiguous. Trimming stripped 0 bases from V and 1 base from J, with 7 bases between. Germline assignment: CDR1 KGHSH and CDR2 LQKENI. CDR3 length: 14 amino acids. The CDR3 sequence: CASSPPILSYEQYF. In nucleotides, the CDR3 is TGTGCCAGCTCACCACCGATTCTATCCTACGAGCAGTACTTC.

V and J are TRBV7-2 and TRBJ1-2; D is possibly TRBD1 (5 bases). Germline V gene lookup returns CDR1 SGHTA and CDR2 FQGNSA. Trimming left V 7 bases short and J 8 bases short, with 20 bases between. The CDR3 length is 14 residues. The CDR3: CASNGQILATGYTF. The DNA for the CDR3 is TGTGCCAGCAATGGACAAATTTTGGCGACGGGCTACACCTTC.

The CDR3 loop is CASSKQGRNTEAFF. DNA for the CDR3: TGTGCCAGTAGTAAGCAGGGAAGGAACACTGAAGCTTTCTTT. This chain joins TRBV19 and TRBJ1-1, with D perhaps TRBD1 (5 bases). Germline values: CDR1 LNHDA, CDR2 SQIVND (reference sequence). V lost 4 bases and J lost 1, with 10 bases in between. This CDR3 is built from 14 residues. The full variable domain, completed using reference TRBV19 and TRBJ1-1, is DGGITQSPKYLFRKEGQNVTLSCEQNLNHDAMYWYRQDPGQGLRLIYYSQIVNDFQKGDIAEGYSVSREKKESFPLTVTSAQKNPTAFYLCASSKQGRNTEAFFGQGTRLTVV.

This sequence joins TRBV15 and TRBJ1-4; TRBD1 is a possible D gene (6 bases). The germline V gene encodes CDR1 LNHNV and CDR2 YYDKDF (reference sequence). V dropped 8 bases and J dropped 4 bases, with 11 bases sitting between them. This CDR3 comprises 13 residues. CDR3 loop: CATYGGLNEKLFF. CDR3 DNA sequence: TGTGCCACCTACGGGGGGCTTAATGAAAAACTGTTTTTT. Using reference TRBV15 and TRBJ1-4 for the parts outside the CDR3, the full variable domain is DAMVIQNPRYQVTQFGKPVTLSCSQTLNHNVMYWYQQKSSQAPKLLFHYYDKDFNNEADTPDNFQSRRPNTSFCFLDIRSPGLGDTAMYLCATYGGLNEKLFFGSGTQLSVL.

This rearrangement joins TRBV2 to TRBJ1-6; D is undetermined. This CDR3 comprises 16 residues. V was cut by 2 bases and J by 5 bases, with 13 bases left in between. Germline loops: CDR1 SNHLY, CDR2 FYNNEI. The CDR3 bases are TGTGCCAGCAGTGAATATCCGGCAGGAAATAATTCACCCCTCCACTTT. It yields the protein CASSEYPAGNNSPLHF.

This sequence joins TRBV19 and TRBJ1-5; D might be TRBD1 (5 bases). V lost 5 bases and J lost 9, with 20 bases in between. The CDR3 consists of 15 residues. From germline, CDR1 is LNHDA and CDR2 SQIVND (reference sequence). CDR3 amino acids: CASSSIQEKLSPQHF. The DNA of the CDR3 is TGTGCCAGTAGTTCGATACAGGAAAAGTTATCGCCCCAGCATTTT.

The CDR3 loop reads CASSTLTSGSTYEQYF. In DNA, the CDR3 is TGTGCCAGTAGTACCCTGACTAGCGGGAGCACCTACGAGCAGTACTTC. The V call is TRBV19, the J call TRBJ2-7, with 12 bases aligning to TRBD2. In germline, CDR1 is LNHDA, CDR2 SQIVND (reference sequence). The CDR3 runs 16 residues. J lost 2 bases, V lost 4 bases, and 6 bases had no gene match.

The chain carries TRBV7-3 and TRBJ2-3, with D perhaps TRBD2 (5 bases). Germline V gene sequence: CDR1 SGHTA, CDR2 FQGTGA. The V and J ends lost 5 bases and 4 bases respectively, with 10 bases between them. The CDR3 extends over 13 amino acids. The CDR3 DNA reads as TGTGCCAGCAGCCCCCCGGGGTCAGATACGCAGTATTTT. It yields the protein CASSPPGSDTQYF.

The V call is TRBV2, the J call TRBJ2-7; a weak D match, TRBD2 (5 bases). There are 14 residues in the CDR3. Trimming removed 5 bases at V and 6 bases at J, with 17 bases between. CDR1 is SNHLY and CDR2 is FYNNEI in the germline V gene. The CDR3 DNA reads TGTGCCAGCAGTAGATTAGCGACGGCGGGCGAGCAGTACTTC. It yields the protein CASSRLATAGEQYF.

The V call is TRBV5-4, the J call TRBJ2-3; 10 nucleotides line up with TRBD2. Trimming cost V 0 bases and J 6 bases; bases outside gene matches: 4. The CDR3 is 15 amino acids. Germline-derived CDR1 and CDR2 are SGHNT and YYREEE (reference sequence). In DNA form, the CDR3 reads TGTGCCAGCAGCTTGGCCCTAGCGGGAGATGATACGCAGTATTTT. Translating gives CASSLALAGDDTQYF.

The rearrangement uses TRBV10-3 and TRBJ2-1, with D maybe TRBD2 (6 bases). Trimming removed 5 bases at V and 2 bases at J, with 13 bases between. The CDR3 has 15 residues. CDR1 ENHRY and CDR2 SYGVKD come from the germline V gene. CDR3 DNA: TGTGCCATCAGTCCGTTAGCGGTACCCTACAATGAGCAGTTCTTC. Amino acids: CAISPLAVPYNEQFF.